The rows below give T cell receptor beta chains drawn from one sample of a study of blood T cell repertoires in COVID-19. TCRdb keeps only in-frame clones here, not all; method: immunoSEQ multiplex PCR. The data contain fewer than 110,000 clones, 91% of them singletons. Sequenced: peripheral blood. Receptor source: a man in his forties or fifties with acute or convalescent COVID-19. Each CDR3 is given with its conserved first and last residue. D genes are given only for firm matches. Expanded clones are given a class, and other clones once, few, many or no size at all.

>TRBV3-1/TRBV3-2|-|TRBJ2-7|-|13
CASSGRGIDEQYF
TGTGCCAGCTCGGGGCGGGGTATCGACGAGCAGTACTTC
>TRBV7-9|TRBD1|TRBJ2-3|-|16
CASSSSQGGWTDTQYF
TGTGCCAGCAGCTCCTCACAGGGGGGATGGACAGATACGCAGTATTTT
>TRBV7-8|TRBD1|TRBJ1-2|-|14
CASSSGGQGYGYTF
TGTGCCAGCAGCTCCGGGGGACAGGGGTATGGCTACACCTTC
>TRBV5-4|-|TRBJ1-3|-|16
CASSLSPVYSGNTIYF
TGTGCCAGCAGCTTGTCGCCGGTCTACTCTGGAAACACCATATATTTT
>TRBV24-1|TRBD1|TRBJ2-5|-|15
CATSDRQGRGETQYF
TGTGCCACCAGTGACCGACAGGGTAGGGGCGAGACCCAGTACTTC
>TRBV6-5|TRBD1|TRBJ1-2|few|15
CASTKQGAWIYGYTF
TGTGCCAGCACAAAACAGGGGGCGTGGATCTATGGCTACACCTTC
>TRBV19|-|TRBJ1-5|-|14
CASHRGYSNQPQHF
TGTGCCAGTCATCGCGGGTATAGCAATCAGCCCCAGCATTTT
>TRBV29-1|-|TRBJ2-3|-|12
CSVAPGTDTQYF
TGCAGCGTGGCCCCAGGGACAGATACGCAGTATTTT
>TRBV19|TRBD1|TRBJ2-7|-|15
CASRRTGTDYYEQYF
TGTGCCAGTAGGCGGACCGGGACAGATTACTACGAGCAGTACTTC
>TRBV18|-|TRBJ2-7|once|15
CASSPPGVASYEQYF
TGTGCCAGCTCACCACCCGGGGTGGCCAGTTACGAGCAGTACTTC
>TRBV18|-|TRBJ2-7|-|13
CASSLDSADEQYF
TGTGCCAGCTCACTCGACAGCGCCGACGAGCAGTACTTC
>TRBV27|TRBD1|TRBJ2-7|-|15
CASSGWDRISYEQYF
TGTGCCAGCAGTGGATGGGACAGAATCTCCTACGAGCAGTACTTC
>TRBV7-8|-|TRBJ1-5|-|16
CASSFLRTESNQPQHF
TGTGCCAGCAGCTTTTTACGGACAGAAAGCAATCAGCCCCAGCATTTT
>TRBV9|-|TRBJ2-5|-|13
CASSQGGGETQYF
TGTGCCAGCAGCCAGGGGGGAGGAGAGACCCAGTACTTC
>TRBV4-1|-|TRBJ2-7|-|15
CASSQEPVAAYEQYF
TGCGCCAGCAGCCAAGAGCCAGTTGCTGCCTACGAGCAGTACTTC
>TRBV2|TRBD1|TRBJ1-1|-|15
CASSEYRGGNTEAFF
TGTGCCAGCAGTGAGTACAGGGGGGGGAACACTGAAGCTTTCTTT
>TRBV11-2|TRBD1|TRBJ2-1|-|15
CASSPTGVSYNEQFF
TGTGCCAGCAGCCCAACAGGGGTCTCCTACAATGAGCAGTTCTTC
>TRBV6-5|TRBD2|TRBJ2-5|-|15
CASTGSGGAGETQYF
TGTGCCAGCACTGGTAGCGGGGGGGCCGGAGAGACCCAGTACTTC
>TRBV9|-|TRBJ2-3|once|15
CASSEGLELTDTQYF
TGTGCCAGCAGCGAGGGACTGGAGCTCACAGATACGCAGTATTTT
>TRBV28|TRBD1|TRBJ1-1|-|16
CASSSSGTGVGRWVFF
TGTGCCAGCAGTTCATCCGGGACAGGGGTTGGACGATGGGTTTTCTTT
>TRBV12-3/TRBV12-4|-|TRBJ1-2|-|11
CASSLTVRFAF
TGTGCCAGCAGTTTGACAGTTCGGTTCGCCTTC
>TRBV6-5|-|TRBJ2-2|-|16
CASSYMGQPNTGELFF
TGTGCCAGCAGTTACATGGGGCAGCCGAACACCGGGGAGCTGTTTTTT
>TRBV19|TRBD1|TRBJ1-2|-|16
CASSIVPQGTYYGYTF
TGTGCCAGTAGTATAGTCCCACAGGGGACCTACTATGGCTACACCTTC
>TRBV5-1|-|TRBJ2-3|-|14
CASNLRTNTDTQYF
TGCGCCAGCAACTTACGGACAAACACAGATACGCAGTATTTT
>TRBV6-6|-|TRBJ1-4|-|15
CASSYSNRNNEKLFF
TGTGCCAGCAGTTACTCGAACCGAAATAATGAGAAACTGTTTTTT
>TRBV2|TRBD2|TRBJ2-1|-|15
CASSPASGSTNEQFF
TGTGCCAGCAGTCCCGCTAGCGGGTCAACTAATGAGCAGTTCTTC
>TRBV6-2/TRBV6-3|-|TRBJ2-7|-|12
CASSYSNSRQYF
TGTGCCAGCAGTTACTCGAACAGCCGGCAGTACTTC
>TRBV11-2|-|TRBJ2-5|-|13
CASSLGGRETQYF
TGTGCCAGCAGCTTAGGGGGGAGGGAGACCCAGTACTTC
>TRBV7-9|TRBD1|TRBJ2-5|-|15
CASSARQGEGETQYF
TGTGCCAGCAGCGCCCGACAGGGGGAGGGAGAGACCCAGTACTTC
>TRBV19|TRBD1|TRBJ2-5|once|15
CASSIIGTGEETQYF
TGTGCCAGTAGTATAATAGGGACAGGGGAAGAGACCCAGTACTTC
>TRBV20-1|TRBD1|TRBJ2-5|-|15
CSASGGQMYQETQYF
TGCAGTGCTAGTGGGGGACAGATGTACCAAGAGACCCAGTACTTC
>TRBV19|TRBD1|TRBJ1-2|-|15
CASSMGQGPSYGYTF
TGTGCCAGTAGTATGGGACAGGGCCCCTCTTATGGCTACACCTTC
>TRBV19|-|TRBJ2-1|-|11
CASGTIHEQFF
TGTGCCAGTGGGACAATCCATGAGCAGTTCTTC
>TRBV27|TRBD1|TRBJ1-2|-|12
CASFGTAQGYTF
TGTGCCAGCTTCGGGACAGCTCAGGGCTACACCTTC
>TRBV5-1|-|TRBJ1-5|-|15
CASSPRGTDNQPQHF
TGCGCCAGCAGCCCCCGAGGAACCGACAATCAGCCCCAGCATTTT
>TRBV7-3|TRBD1|TRBJ1-1|-|14
CASSSGQPNTEAFF
TGTGCCAGCAGCTCGGGACAGCCGAACACTGAAGCTTTCTTT
>TRBV27|TRBD1|TRBJ1-2|-|14
CASSSGQGSYGYTF
TGTGCCAGCAGTTCGGGACAGGGCTCCTATGGCTACACCTTC
>TRBV4-2|-|TRBJ1-2|-|14
CASSQGLLNYGYTF
TGTGCCAGCAGCCAAGGACTCTTGAACTATGGCTACACCTTC
>TRBV7-3|TRBD1|TRBJ1-2|once|17
CASSLIRWDRTFYGYTF
TGTGCCAGCAGCTTAATAAGGTGGGACAGGACCTTCTATGGCTACACCTTC
>TRBV27|TRBD1|TRBJ1-2|once|16
CASTMTGGALSYGYTF
TGTGCCAGCACTATGACAGGGGGCGCGTTAAGCTATGGCTACACCTTC
>TRBV7-3|TRBD2|TRBJ2-3|-|17
CASSLIPSGGALDTQYF
TGTGCCAGCAGCTTAATCCCCAGCGGGGGGGCCCTGGATACGCAGTATTTT
>TRBV7-8|-|TRBJ1-2|-|18
CASSPYRDTLSPTSGYTF
TGTGCCAGCAGCCCATACCGGGACACCTTATCCCCAACCTCTGGCTACACCTTC
>TRBV7-8|-|TRBJ2-7|-|18
CASSLSDSTARQTYEQYF
TGTGCCAGCAGCTTATCGGATTCAACGGCGAGACAAACCTACGAGCAGTACTTC
>TRBV5-1|TRBD1|TRBJ1-1|-|15
CASSTWTGVNTEAFF
TGCGCCAGCAGCACCTGGACAGGGGTGAACACTGAAGCTTTCTTT
>TRBV5-6|TRBD1|TRBJ2-3|-|15
CASSYRGLSTDTQYF
TGTGCCAGCAGCTACAGGGGGCTAAGCACAGATACGCAGTATTTT
>TRBV5-1|TRBD1|TRBJ2-2|-|18
CASSGTGGAGGNTGELFF
TGCGCCAGCTCCGGGACAGGGGGCGCTGGGGGGAACACCGGGGAGCTGTTTTTT
>TRBV7-6|-|TRBJ2-7|-|15
CASSLGASSSYEQYF
TGTGCCAGCAGCTTGGGGGCCTCTAGCTCCTACGAGCAGTACTTC
>TRBV5-5|TRBD1|TRBJ2-7|once|15
CASSAGTGGFYEQYF
TGTGCCAGCAGCGCCGGGACAGGTGGGTTCTACGAGCAGTACTTC